These 21 T cell receptor beta chains share one sample of origin, sequenced in a study of molecular identifiers for immune sequencing clone quantification. TCRdb reprocessed the PCR reads via MiXCR and lists one record per CDR3 protein. Of 75,000 to 100,000 distinct CDR3 sequences in the sample, around 20% were seen once. Sample: naive CD8+ T cells from blood, with Jurkat cell RNA spiked in. Subset: FACS-sorted CD8+CD4-CCR7+CD45RA+ naive T cells. The source is a human donor in good health. Some libraries in this study had Jurkat cell RNA spiked in.

This clonotype was found many times. The chain uses TRBV5-4 and TRBJ2-3; D perhaps matches TRBD1 (7 bases). The CDR3 contains 15 residues. V lost 5 bases and J lost 1, with 14 bases in between. CDR1 and CDR2 from the germline V gene are SGHNT and YYREEE (reference sequence). CDR3 sequence (DNA): TGTGCCAGCAGTTATCGGGGGACAGGCACAGATACGCAGTATTTT. The encoded protein is CASSYRGTGTDTQYF.

This clonotype was counted ten times or more. J is TRBJ2-7 and V is TRBV20-1; no reliable D call. Germline V gene lookup returns CDR1 DFQATT and CDR2 SNEGSKA (reference sequence). The V gene lost 0 bases and the J gene lost 7 bases, with 7 bases spanning the gap. This CDR3 comprises 11 residues. CDR3 coding DNA: TGCAGTGCTAGAGAGACCAGGGAGCAGTACTTC. Its translation is CSARETREQYF.

This clonotype was observed many times. The chain combines TRBV4-3 with TRBJ2-7; the D gene is possibly TRBD2 (6 bases). The germline V gene encodes CDR1 LGHNA and CDR2 YSLEER. CDR3 length equals 13 residues. The V end lost 0 bases, the J end lost 4 bases, and 7 bases lay between the germline ends. CDR3 sequence: CASSQDAGYEQYF. The CDR3, as DNA: TGCGCCAGCAGCCAAGATGCGGGGTACGAGCAGTACTTC.

This clonotype has ten or more counts. The chain links TRBV12-3 or TRBV12-4 to TRBJ2-3; D tentatively fits TRBD1 or TRBD2 (5 bases each). This CDR3 has 13 residues. V lost 6 bases, J lost 7 bases, and 14 bases lay in between. In DNA form, the CDR3 reads TGTGCCAGCAGCGACGGGGCCCCGTATACGCAGTATTTT. Its protein product is CASSDGAPYTQYF.

In its sample, this clonotype was seen many times. CDR3 amino acids: CASSEWAGSTDTQYF. The DNA of the CDR3 is TGTGCCAGCAGTGAATGGGCGGGAAGCACAGATACGCAGTATTTT. The rearrangement uses TRBV2 and TRBJ2-3, with D possibly being TRBD2 (6 bases). V lost 2 bases and J lost 0, with 9 bases in between. The length of the CDR3 is 15 residues. Germline V gene sequence: CDR1 SNHLY, CDR2 FYNNEI.

The CDR3 sequence is CASSYDGTSGYNEQFF. DNA of the CDR3: TGTGCCAGCAGTTACGACGGGACTAGCGGATACAATGAGCAGTTCTTC. The V gene is TRBV6-6, the J gene TRBJ2-1; 11 bases agree with TRBD2. Germline assignment: CDR1 MNHNY and CDR2 SVGAGI (reference sequence). V dropped 2 bases and J dropped 4; count of bases not matched to a gene: 4. The CDR3 is 16 amino acids.

This clonotype was seen many times. In DNA form, the CDR3 reads TGTGCCAGCAGTGAAGGGCAGGCCACCTACGAGCAGTACTTC. Translating it yields CASSEGQATYEQYF. This rearrangement joins TRBV25-1 to TRBJ2-7; D unresolved. V lost 2 bases and J lost 2, with 10 bases in between. CDR3 length: 14 amino acids. CDR1 is MGHDK and CDR2 is SYGVNS in the germline V gene.

This clonotype was seen ten or more times. The chain recombines TRBV4-3 with TRBJ2-4; D is ambiguous. Germline V CDR1 and CDR2: LGHNA, YSLEER. Deletions cut 0 bases from V and 1 base from J, with 13 bases between. The CDR3 consists of 17 residues. DNA for the CDR3: TGCGCCAGCAGCCAAGACAGGATCCCTACTGCCAAAAACATTCAGTACTTC. Amino acid sequence: CASSQDRIPTAKNIQYF.

This clonotype was recorded many times. This sequence joins TRBV6-1 and TRBJ2-3; 10 bases align to TRBD2. CDR1 MNHNS and CDR2 SASEGT come from the germline V gene. The CDR3 has 15 residues. V dropped 9 bases and J dropped 0; count of bases not matched to a gene: 6. The CDR3 spells CASDSGGSSTDTQYF. The CDR3 nucleotides read TGTGCCAGTGATAGCGGGGGGTCTAGCACAGATACGCAGTATTTT.

There are many counts of this clonotype. V usage is TRBV4-3 and J usage is TRBJ2-7; D is perhaps TRBD2 (6 bases). CDR1 and CDR2 from the germline V gene are LGHNA and YSLEER. V lost 0 bases to trimming and J lost 6 bases, with 9 bases between them. The CDR3 contains 13 residues. The CDR3 sequence: CASSQDPGVEQYF. In nucleotides, the CDR3 is TGCGCCAGCAGCCAAGATCCGGGGGTCGAGCAGTACTTC.

This clonotype appeared many times. V and J are TRBV29-1 and TRBJ2-3; D could derive from TRBD1 or TRBD2 (5 bases each). CDR3 size: 15 residues. Germline-derived CDR1 and CDR2 are SQVTM and ANQGSEA. The V gene lost 3 bases and the J gene lost 0 bases, with 13 bases spanning the gap. CDR3 protein: CSVDLGRSSTDTQYF. CDR3 in DNA: TGCAGCGTTGATTTGGGACGTTCCAGCACAGATACGCAGTATTTT.

Ten or more counts support this clonotype. The V call is TRBV7-2, the J call TRBJ1-3; a possible D gene is TRBD1 (6 bases). The CDR3 runs 16 residues. V lost 3 bases and J 0 bases, leaving 12 bases between the germline ends. Per germline, CDR1 SGHTA and CDR2 FQGNSA. CDR3 in DNA: TGTGCCAGCAGCTTTGGACAGTCACTCTCTGGAAACACCATATATTTT. Residues: CASSFGQSLSGNTIYF.

This clonotype was recorded many times. The rearrangement joins TRBV19 to TRBJ2-3, with TRBD2 matching over 8 bases. The J segment lost 2 bases and the V segment lost 4 bases, leaving 8 bases of the junction unmatched. Per the germline V gene, CDR1 is LNHDA and CDR2 is SQIVND (reference sequence). The CDR3 covers 16 residues. The CDR3 DNA follows: TGTGCCAGTAGTACCAGCCTAGCGGGCCTCACAGATACGCAGTATTTT. This sequence encodes CASSTSLAGLTDTQYF.

This clonotype was seen at least ten times. The chain carries TRBV7-9 and TRBJ2-3, with a tentative D call TRBD1 (6 bases). This CDR3 region has 13 residues. V gave up 4 bases and J gave up 13 bases, with 18 bases separating them. Germline loops: CDR1 SEHNR, CDR2 FQNEAQ (reference sequence). The CDR3 loop reads CASSSAGTINKYF. DNA of the CDR3: TGTGCCAGCAGCTCGGCCGGGACAATAAACAAGTATTTT.

Many counts were recorded for this clonotype. The V and J genes are TRBV5-4 and TRBJ2-7, with unresolved D. V was cut by 4 bases and J by 5 bases, with 13 bases left in between. The CDR3 covers 13 residues. Germline V gene lookup returns CDR1 SGHNT and CDR2 YYREEE (reference sequence). The chain's CDR3 is CASSPPRTHEQYF. CDR3 coding DNA: TGTGCCAGCAGCCCCCCGCGAACCCACGAGCAGTACTTC.

With respect to this clonotype: Its ends do not fully match the called genes, so a read error is possible. CDR3 residues: CSVDPKGQGPSEQLF. CDR3 in DNA: TGCAGCGTTGATCCTAAGGGACAGGGGCCGTCTGAGCAGCTCTTC. The rearrangement links TRBV29-1 to TRBJ2-1; 10 positions match TRBD1. In germline, CDR1 is SQVTM, CDR2 ANQGSEA. The CDR3 is made up of 15 amino acids.

In its sample, this clonotype was seen many times. This chain connects TRBV20-1 to TRBJ1-5; D uncertain. CDR1 DFQATT and CDR2 SNEGSKA come from the germline V gene (reference sequence). Between the trimmed V and J ends, which lost 1 base and 1 base, there was a span of 11 bases. The length of the CDR3 is 15 residues. The CDR3 sequence is CSARGQGLSNQPQHF. DNA for the CDR3: TGCAGTGCTAGAGGACAAGGCTTGAGCAATCAGCCCCAGCATTTT.

Note on this clonotype: A much larger clone differs from this one at a single base, so this may be a read error. CDR3 sequence (DNA): TGTGCCAGCAGCTTTTGGGGGGAGTCCGAGACCCGGTACTTC. Translated, it gives CASSFWGESETRYF. The rearrangement links TRBV13 to TRBJ2-5; the D gene is possibly TRBD2 (6 bases). The CDR3 length is 14 residues. Germline V gives CDR1 PRHDT, CDR2 FYEKMQ (reference sequence).

This clonotype was recorded many times. The V call is TRBV4-3, the J call TRBJ1-2, with D hard to call. Between the trimmed V and J ends, which lost 0 bases and 4 bases, there was a span of 12 bases. CDR3 size: 15 residues. The germline V gene encodes CDR1 LGHNA and CDR2 YSLEER. CDR3 region: CASSQEVGQTYGYTF. The CDR3, as DNA: TGCGCCAGCAGCCAAGAAGTTGGGCAGACCTATGGCTACACCTTC.

This clonotype was detected ten times or more. This chain uses TRBV27 with TRBJ2-7, with 9 bases identical to TRBD2. V gave up 4 bases and J gave up 3 bases; unmatched junction bases: 4. CDR1 is MNHEY, CDR2 SMNVEV, per germline (reference sequence). The CDR3 covers 14 residues. The CDR3 DNA reads as TGTGCCAGCAGTTCGCTAGCGGGAAGCTACGAGCAGTACTTC. The encoded protein is CASSSLAGSYEQYF.

This clonotype appeared many times. The chain uses TRBV10-3 and TRBJ1-2; no firm D call. Per the germline V gene, CDR1 is ENHRY and CDR2 is SYGVKD. V gave up 2 bases and J gave up 7 bases, with 14 bases separating them. The CDR3 totals 14 residues. The CDR3 sequence: CAISEGSRSGGYTF. The CDR3 coding sequence is TGTGCCATCAGTGAGGGGTCAAGGTCCGGTGGCTACACCTTC.